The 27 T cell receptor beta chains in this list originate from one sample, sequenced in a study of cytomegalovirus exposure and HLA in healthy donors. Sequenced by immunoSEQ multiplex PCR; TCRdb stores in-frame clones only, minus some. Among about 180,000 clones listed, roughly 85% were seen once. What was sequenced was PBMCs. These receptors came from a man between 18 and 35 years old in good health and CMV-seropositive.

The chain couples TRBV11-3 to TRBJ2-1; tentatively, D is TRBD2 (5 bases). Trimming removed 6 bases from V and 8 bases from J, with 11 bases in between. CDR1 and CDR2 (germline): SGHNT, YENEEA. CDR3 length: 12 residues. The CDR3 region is CASSSSLHEQFF. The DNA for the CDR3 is TGTGCCAGCAGTTCTAGCTTGCATGAGCAGTTCTTC.

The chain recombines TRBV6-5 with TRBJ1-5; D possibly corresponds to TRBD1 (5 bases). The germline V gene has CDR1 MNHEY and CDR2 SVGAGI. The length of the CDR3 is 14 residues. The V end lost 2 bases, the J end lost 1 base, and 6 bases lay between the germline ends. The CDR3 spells CASSYRGSNQPQHF. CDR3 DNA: TGTGCCAGCAGTTACAGGGGAAGCAATCAGCCCCAGCATTTT.

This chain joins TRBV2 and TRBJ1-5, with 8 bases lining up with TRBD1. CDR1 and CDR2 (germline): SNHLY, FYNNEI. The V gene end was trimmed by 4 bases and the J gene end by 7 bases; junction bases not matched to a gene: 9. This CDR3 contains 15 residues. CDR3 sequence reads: CASSVEGQGGQPQHF. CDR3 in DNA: TGTGCCAGCAGTGTAGAAGGACAGGGAGGCCAGCCCCAGCATTTT.

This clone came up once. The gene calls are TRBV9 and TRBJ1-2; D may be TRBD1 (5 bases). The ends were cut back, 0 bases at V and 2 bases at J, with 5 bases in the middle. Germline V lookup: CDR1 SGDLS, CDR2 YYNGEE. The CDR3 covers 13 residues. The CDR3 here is CASSVGQNYGYTF. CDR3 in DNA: TGTGCCAGCAGCGTAGGACAGAACTATGGCTACACCTTC.

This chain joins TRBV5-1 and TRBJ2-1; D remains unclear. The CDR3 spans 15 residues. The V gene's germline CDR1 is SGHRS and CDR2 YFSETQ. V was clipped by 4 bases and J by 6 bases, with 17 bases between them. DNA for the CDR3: TGCGCCAGCAGCCCGGGTCCTAGTGGATCCAATGAGCAGTTCTTC. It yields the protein CASSPGPSGSNEQFF. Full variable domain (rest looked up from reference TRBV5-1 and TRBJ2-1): KAGVTQTPRYLIKTRGQQVTLSCSPISGHRSVSWYQQTPGQGLQFLFEYFSETQRNKGNFPGRFSGRQFSNSRSEMNVSTLELGDSALYLCASSPGPSGSNEQFFGPGTRLTVL.

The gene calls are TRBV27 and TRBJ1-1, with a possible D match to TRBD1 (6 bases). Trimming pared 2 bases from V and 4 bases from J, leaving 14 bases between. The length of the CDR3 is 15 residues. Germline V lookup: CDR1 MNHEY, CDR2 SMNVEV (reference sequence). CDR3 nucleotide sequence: TGTGCCAGCAGTTTAGGGACACCTAAAGGCACTGAAGCTTTCTTT. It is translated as CASSLGTPKGTEAFF.

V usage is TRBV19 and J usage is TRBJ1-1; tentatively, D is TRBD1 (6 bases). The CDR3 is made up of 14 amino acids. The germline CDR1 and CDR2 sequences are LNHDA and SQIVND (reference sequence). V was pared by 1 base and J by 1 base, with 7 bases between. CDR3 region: CASSIGGPNTEAFF. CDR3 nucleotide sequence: TGTGCCAGTAGTATAGGGGGGCCGAACACTGAAGCTTTCTTT.

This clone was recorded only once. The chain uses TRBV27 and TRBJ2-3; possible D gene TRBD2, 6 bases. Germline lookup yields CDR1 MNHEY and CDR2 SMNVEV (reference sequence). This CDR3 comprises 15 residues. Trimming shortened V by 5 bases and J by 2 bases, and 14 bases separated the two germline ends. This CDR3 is CASSLTSHTTDTQYF. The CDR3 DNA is TGTGCCAGCAGTCTGACTAGTCACACCACAGATACGCAGTATTTT.

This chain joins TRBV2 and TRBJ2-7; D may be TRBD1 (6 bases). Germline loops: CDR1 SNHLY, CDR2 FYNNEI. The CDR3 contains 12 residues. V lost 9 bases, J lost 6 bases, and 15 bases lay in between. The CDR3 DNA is TGTGCCAGTTCCACAGGGCCGGGCGAGCAGTACTTC. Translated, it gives CASSTGPGEQYF.

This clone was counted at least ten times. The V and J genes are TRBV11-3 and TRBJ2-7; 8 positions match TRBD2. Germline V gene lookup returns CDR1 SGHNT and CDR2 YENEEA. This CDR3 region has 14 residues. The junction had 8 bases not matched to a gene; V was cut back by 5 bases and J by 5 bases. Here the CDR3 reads CASSPRGADDEQYF. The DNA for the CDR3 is TGTGCCAGCAGCCCGCGGGGGGCGGACGACGAGCAGTACTTC.

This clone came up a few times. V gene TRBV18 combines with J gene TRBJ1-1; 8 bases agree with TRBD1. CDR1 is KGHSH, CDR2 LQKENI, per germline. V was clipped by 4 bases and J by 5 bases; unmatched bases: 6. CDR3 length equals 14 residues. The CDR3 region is CASSRGQEMTEAFF. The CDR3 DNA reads TGTGCCAGCTCACGGGGACAGGAGATGACTGAAGCTTTCTTT. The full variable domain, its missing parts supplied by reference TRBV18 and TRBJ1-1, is NAGVMQNPRHLVRRRGQEARLRCSPMKGHSHVYWYRQLPEEGLKFMVYLQKENIIDESGMPKERFSAEFPKEGPSILRIQQVVRGDSAAYFCASSRGQEMTEAFFGQGTRLTVV.

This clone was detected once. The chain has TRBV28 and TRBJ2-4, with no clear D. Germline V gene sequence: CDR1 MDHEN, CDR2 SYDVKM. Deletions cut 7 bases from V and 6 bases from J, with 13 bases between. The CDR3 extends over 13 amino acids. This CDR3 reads CASTILTGNIQYF. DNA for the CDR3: TGTGCCAGCACTATCCTTACTGGAAACATTCAGTACTTC.

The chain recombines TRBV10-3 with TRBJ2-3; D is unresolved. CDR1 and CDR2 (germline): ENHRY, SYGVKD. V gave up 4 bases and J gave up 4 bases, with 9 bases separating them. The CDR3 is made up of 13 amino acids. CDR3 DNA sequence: TGTGCCATCAGTGCCCTAAAATCAGATACGCAGTATTTT. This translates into CAISALKSDTQYF.

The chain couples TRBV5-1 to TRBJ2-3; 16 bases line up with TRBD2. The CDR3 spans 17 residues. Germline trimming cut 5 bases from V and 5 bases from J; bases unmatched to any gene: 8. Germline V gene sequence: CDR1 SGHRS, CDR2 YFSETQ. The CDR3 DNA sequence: TGCGCCAGCAGTCCTGGGACTAGCGGGGGGGCCATAGATACGCAGTATTTT. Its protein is CASSPGTSGGAIDTQYF.

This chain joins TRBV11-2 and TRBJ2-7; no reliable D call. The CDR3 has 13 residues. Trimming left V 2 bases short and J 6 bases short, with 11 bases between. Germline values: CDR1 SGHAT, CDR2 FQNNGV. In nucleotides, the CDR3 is TGTGCCAGCAGCTTAATTACAATCCGCGAGCAGTACTTC. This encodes CASSLITIREQYF.

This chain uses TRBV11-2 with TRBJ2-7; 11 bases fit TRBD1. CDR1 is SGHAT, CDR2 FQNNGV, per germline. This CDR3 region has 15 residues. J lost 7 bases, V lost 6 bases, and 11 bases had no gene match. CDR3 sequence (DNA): TGTGCCAGCAGTTCACCGGGACAGGGGGTCGGAGAGCAGTACTTC. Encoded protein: CASSSPGQGVGEQYF.

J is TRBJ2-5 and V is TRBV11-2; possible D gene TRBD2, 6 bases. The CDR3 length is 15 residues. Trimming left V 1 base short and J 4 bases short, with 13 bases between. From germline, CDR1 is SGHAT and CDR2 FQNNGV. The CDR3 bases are TGTGCCAGCAGCTTAGGTATAGTGCGGGGAGAGACCCAGTACTTC. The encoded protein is CASSLGIVRGETQYF.

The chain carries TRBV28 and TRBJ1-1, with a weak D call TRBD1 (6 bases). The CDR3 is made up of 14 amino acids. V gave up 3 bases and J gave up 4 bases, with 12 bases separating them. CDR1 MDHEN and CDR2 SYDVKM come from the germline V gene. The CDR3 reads CASSLRTGTTEAFF. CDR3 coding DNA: TGTGCCAGCAGTTTGCGTACAGGGACCACTGAAGCTTTCTTT.

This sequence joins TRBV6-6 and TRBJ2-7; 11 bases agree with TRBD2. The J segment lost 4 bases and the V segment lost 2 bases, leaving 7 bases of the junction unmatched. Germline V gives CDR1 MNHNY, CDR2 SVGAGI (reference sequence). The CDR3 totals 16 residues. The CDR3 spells CASSYGSGRGGYEQYF. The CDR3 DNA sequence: TGTGCCAGCAGTTACGGTAGCGGGAGGGGAGGATACGAGCAGTACTTC.

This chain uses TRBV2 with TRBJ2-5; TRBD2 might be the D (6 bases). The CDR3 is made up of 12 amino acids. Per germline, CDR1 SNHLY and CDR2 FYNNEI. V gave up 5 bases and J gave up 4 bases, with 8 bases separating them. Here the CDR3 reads CASSKGGETQYF. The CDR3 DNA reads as TGTGCCAGCAGTAAGGGAGGAGAGACCCAGTACTTC.

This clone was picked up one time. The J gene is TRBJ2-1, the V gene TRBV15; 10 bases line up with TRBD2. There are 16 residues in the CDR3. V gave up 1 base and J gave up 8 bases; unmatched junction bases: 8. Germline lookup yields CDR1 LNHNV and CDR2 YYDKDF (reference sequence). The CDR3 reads CATSRGAGGPGDEQFF. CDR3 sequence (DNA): TGTGCCACCAGCAGAGGAGCGGGAGGGCCAGGCGATGAGCAGTTCTTC.

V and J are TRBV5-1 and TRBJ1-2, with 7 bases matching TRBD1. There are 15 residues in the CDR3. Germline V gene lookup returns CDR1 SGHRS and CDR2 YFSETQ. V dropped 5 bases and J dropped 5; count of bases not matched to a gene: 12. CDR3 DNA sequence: TGCGCCAGCAGTTCCGACAGGGCGGAAGGTTATGGCTACACCTTC. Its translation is CASSSDRAEGYGYTF.

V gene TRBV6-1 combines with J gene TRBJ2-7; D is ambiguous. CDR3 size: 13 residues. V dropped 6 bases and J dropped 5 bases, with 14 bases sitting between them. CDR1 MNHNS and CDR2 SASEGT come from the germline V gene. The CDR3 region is CASSLFILDEQYF. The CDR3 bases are TGTGCCAGCAGCCTCTTTATCCTCGACGAGCAGTACTTC.

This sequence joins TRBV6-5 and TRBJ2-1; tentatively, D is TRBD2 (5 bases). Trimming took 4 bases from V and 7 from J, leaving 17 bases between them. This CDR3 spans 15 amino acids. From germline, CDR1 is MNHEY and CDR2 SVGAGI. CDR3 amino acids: CASSLGSYGVNEQFF. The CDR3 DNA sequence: TGTGCCAGCAGTTTGGGGAGCTATGGGGTGAATGAGCAGTTCTTC.

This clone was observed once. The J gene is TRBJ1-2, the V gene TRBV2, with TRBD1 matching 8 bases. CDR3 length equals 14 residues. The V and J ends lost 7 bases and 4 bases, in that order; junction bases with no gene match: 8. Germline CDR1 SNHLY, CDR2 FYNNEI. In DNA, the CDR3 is TGTGCCAGCACCTTGGACAGGGAAGGCTATGGCTACACCTTC. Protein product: CASTLDREGYGYTF.

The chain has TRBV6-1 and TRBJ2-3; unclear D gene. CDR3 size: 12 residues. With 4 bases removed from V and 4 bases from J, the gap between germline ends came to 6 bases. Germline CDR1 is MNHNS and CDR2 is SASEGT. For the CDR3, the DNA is TGTGCCAGCAGTGTGTGGCCAGATACGCAGTATTTT. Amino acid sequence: CASSVWPDTQYF.

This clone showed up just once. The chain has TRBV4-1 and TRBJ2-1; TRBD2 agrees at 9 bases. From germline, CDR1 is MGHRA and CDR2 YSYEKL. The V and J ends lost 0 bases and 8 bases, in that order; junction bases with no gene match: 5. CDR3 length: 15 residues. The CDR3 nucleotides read TGCGCCAGCAGCCAAGATCGGCGGGGGGGCGATGAGCAGTTCTTC. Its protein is CASSQDRRGGDEQFF.